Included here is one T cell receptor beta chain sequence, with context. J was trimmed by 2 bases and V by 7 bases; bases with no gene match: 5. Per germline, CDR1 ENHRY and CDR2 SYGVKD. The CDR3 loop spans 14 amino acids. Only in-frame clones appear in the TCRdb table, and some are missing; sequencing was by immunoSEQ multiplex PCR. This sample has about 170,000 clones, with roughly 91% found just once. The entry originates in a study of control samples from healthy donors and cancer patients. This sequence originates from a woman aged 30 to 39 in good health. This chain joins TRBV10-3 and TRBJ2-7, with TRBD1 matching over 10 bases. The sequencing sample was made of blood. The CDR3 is CAITQGQGAYEQYF. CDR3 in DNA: TGTGCCATCACCCAAGGACAGGGGGCCTACGAGCAGTACTTC.